Listed below are T cell receptor beta chains from one sample, sequenced in a study of T cell changes during pregnancy in multiple sclerosis. Generated by immunoSEQ multiplex PCR, the TCRdb table keeps only in-frame clones and is missing some. The repertoire consists of 70,000 or so clones, with 85% to 95% occurring once and the leading ten covering about 0.42%. The sequences come from CD4+ T cells from peripheral blood mononuclear cells, collected before pregnancy. The origin of the receptors is a female donor with multiple sclerosis, enrolled in a pregnancy study. The conserved cysteine and the conserved F or W are not part of the CDR3 here. The size of a clone is reported for some rows only, either as once, few or many, or as a class for expanded clones.

>11|TRBV19|-
ASSRTGYETQY
>15|TRBV19|-
ASSIFQGQGANQPQH
>14|TRBV28|once
ASSYHLAGGSNEQF
>13|TRBV9|once
ASSVAGGPGDGYT
>14|TRBV27|once
ASSLWEGGGTGELF
>13|TRBV18|-
ASSPRTSGTDTQY
>11|TRBV5-4|few
ASSLSSTDTQY
>12|TRBV7-6|-
ASSLDRAGNEQF
>11|TRBV7-3|-
ASSSRQGRQAF
>11|TRBV30|once
AWSVQGGNTIY
>12|TRBV6-5|once
ASRDHRGANEQF
>13|TRBV5-5|-
ASSPGLLYNSPLH
>14|TRBV4-3|-
ASSQGDRAMNTEAF
>12|TRBV7-9|-
ASSFTTGNTEAF
>13|TRBV5-5|-
ASSWGPSNNYGYT
>15|TRBV21-1|-
ASSKVRGSTPGYEQY
>13|TRBV12-5|-
ASGRGQAQIQPQH
>12|TRBV11-3|-
ASSRTSGTDTQY
>13|TRBV21-1|-
ASEGHPGFTDTQY
>12|TRBV6-1|-
ASMRREGDNEQF
>12|TRBV6-1|-
ASSELRINTEAF
>10|TRBV10-3|-
AHSYTNEKLF
>12|TRBV6-6|once
ASSYSQALYGYT
>16|TRBV11-2|-
ASSFFRGSGSGTDTQY
>12|TRBV27|-
ASRPRASTDTQY
>13|TRBV5-1|-
ASSSGLAGSYEQY
>10|TRBV7-2|-
ASSLVSGEQY
>13|TRBV5-8|-
ASSRGQGTTDTQY
>14|TRBV4-1|few
ASSLIEAGAVDTQY
>12|TRBV6-1|-
ASRVTGGQYEQY
>9|TRBV20-1|-
SAKQGVGYT
>13|TRBV5-1|-
ASSLDRVRTGELF
>13|TRBV7-2|-
ASSPVGAIKKTQY
>12|TRBV5-1|-
ASSLEPRTDTQY
>13|TRBV19|few
ASSGDRGGNSPLH
>12|TRBV5-1|-
ASSLEGQGYGYT
>12|TRBV7-2|-
ASSSDGRQETQY
>14|TRBV28|-
ATMPGTSLEGTEAF
>13|TRBV5-1|-
ASSLESGSSGELF
>16|TRBV4-3|-
ASSQGTGGSDPGNTIY
>11|TRBV28|-
ASSSGGYNEQF
>13|TRBV5-6|-
ASSFAAFGTGELF
>13|TRBV5-4|-
ASSLKDSYNSPLH
>11|TRBV6-5|-
ASSSANTGELF
>11|TRBV7-2|-
ASRWTGTSGKF
>14|TRBV6-6|-
ASITGGSGASYGYT
>13|TRBV27|-
ASTSFGQGTYEQY
>11|TRBV2|-
ARRDSEDYGYT
>15|TRBV4-3|-
ASSRLTGTGMSYEQY
>13|TRBV7-3|-
ASSLTPDLGGTQY
>11|TRBV6-1|-
ASCGTANYGYT
>13|TRBV11-3|once
ASSGGTGANTEAF
>15|TRBV4-3|-
ASSQEYSGGVTDTQY
>13|TRBV5-1|-
ASSSGVDWSTEAF